This entry lists 30 T cell receptor beta chains sequenced from one sample in a study of a mutant IDH1 vaccine in newly diagnosed glioma. Some clones are missing from TCRdb's copy, which holds only in-frame ones; the method was immunoSEQ multiplex PCR. The sample carries 30,000 to 35,000 clones, about 88% recorded once. Documented time point: baseline, week 1 (first vaccination visit). Treatment of the sample: pre-vaccination baseline after standard-of-care therapy. The starting material was PBMCs, obtained from a glioma patient treated with radiotherapy, temozolomide or both. Receptor source: a woman aged 40 to 50 with glioma.

The chain joins TRBV5-1 to TRBJ2-7; the D gene is possibly TRBD1 (6 bases). The CDR3 loop spans 13 amino acids. The germline gives CDR1 SGHRS, CDR2 YFSETQ. Trimming shortened V by 1 base and J by 6 bases, and 11 bases separated the two germline ends. CDR3: CASSLWGQGEQYF. In DNA, the CDR3 is TGCGCCAGCAGCTTGTGGGGGCAGGGCGAGCAGTACTTC.

The V call is TRBV2, the J call TRBJ2-6; no definite D call. The germline V gene encodes CDR1 SNHLY and CDR2 FYNNEI. V was clipped by 3 bases and J by 0 bases, with 9 bases between them. CDR3 length: 16 residues. The CDR3 spells CASSDSFGSGANVLTF. In nucleotides, the CDR3 is TGTGCCAGCAGTGACAGTTTTGGCTCTGGGGCCAACGTCCTGACTTTC. Using reference TRBV2 and TRBJ2-6 for the parts outside the CDR3, the full variable domain is EPEVTQTPSHQVTQMGQEVILRCVPISNHLYFYWYRQILGQKVEFLVSFYNNEISEKSEIFDDQFSVERPDGSNFTLKIRSTKLEDSAMYFCASSDSFGSGANVLTFGAGSRLTVL.

V usage is TRBV18 and J usage is TRBJ1-4; D perhaps matches TRBD1 (5 bases). The CDR3 has 14 amino acids. The V end lost 3 bases, the J end lost 7 bases, and 12 bases lay between the germline ends. CDR1 and CDR2 (germline): KGHSH, LQKENI. The CDR3: CASSPGTLVEKLFF. The DNA of the CDR3 is TGTGCCAGCTCACCCGGGACCCTAGTTGAAAAACTGTTTTTT. Together with reference TRBV18 and TRBJ1-4, the CDR3 gives the full variable domain: NAGVMQNPRHLVRRRGQEARLRCSPMKGHSHVYWYRQLPEEGLKFMVYLQKENIIDESGMPKERFSAEFPKEGPSILRIQQVVRGDSAAYFCASSPGTLVEKLFFGSGTQLSVL.

V is TRBV4-1 and J is TRBJ2-5, with TRBD2 identical over 8 bases. The CDR3 contains 17 residues. With V trimmed by 0 bases and J by 5 bases, 11 bases remained unmatched. Germline CDR1 and CDR2: MGHRA and YSYEKL. In nucleotides, the CDR3 is TGCGCCAGCAGCCAAGATAGATCGGCGGGAGGTGGGGAGACCCAGTACTTC. Translation: CASSQDRSAGGGETQYF.

V gene TRBV4-2 combines with J gene TRBJ2-4, with D perhaps TRBD1 (8 bases). The CDR3 loop spans 19 amino acids. Looked up from germline, CDR1 is LGHNA and CDR2 is YNFKEQ. V lost 0 bases and J lost 3, with 21 bases in between. As DNA, the CDR3 is TGTGCCAGCAGCCAAGACCCCACAGGGGGGGGGCCTGACAAAAACATTCAGTACTTC. Its translation is CASSQDPTGGGPDKNIQYF.

A single count supports this clone. The chain has TRBV7-9 and TRBJ1-5, with D perhaps matching TRBD1 (5 bases). Between the trimmed V and J ends, which lost 5 bases and 7 bases, there was a span of 12 bases. This CDR3 comprises 13 residues. CDR1 and CDR2 from the germline V gene are SEHNR and FQNEAQ (reference sequence). CDR3 in amino acids: CASSPGHTQPQHF. In nucleotides, the CDR3 is TGTGCCAGCAGCCCCGGACACACGCAGCCCCAGCATTTT.

The gene calls are TRBV6-6 and TRBJ1-4; no definite D call. V lost 6 bases and J 4 bases, leaving 15 bases between the germline ends. The CDR3 length is 15 residues. Germline-derived CDR1 and CDR2 are MNHNY and SVGAGI (reference sequence). CDR3 DNA sequence: TGTGCCAGCAGCCCGGGCCCCAAGGTTAATGAAAAACTGTTTTTT. Translating gives CASSPGPKVNEKLFF.

The J gene is TRBJ1-1, the V gene TRBV6-5, with D unclear. The CDR3 runs 14 residues. Deletions cut 6 bases from V and 1 base from J, with 12 bases between. The germline CDR1 and CDR2 sequences are MNHEY and SVGAGI. DNA of the CDR3: TGTGCCAGCAGGAACAACGCAGCGAACACTGAAGCTTTCTTT. As protein: CASRNNAANTEAFF.

The chain links TRBV9 to TRBJ1-1, with D perhaps TRBD1 (5 bases). Germline CDR1 SGDLS, CDR2 YYNGEE. The CDR3 is made up of 14 amino acids. Deletions cut 0 bases from V and 7 bases from J, with 13 bases between. CDR3 in DNA: TGTGCCAGCAGCGTAGGTCAGGGATGGGGTGAAGCTTTCTTT. Encoded protein: CASSVGQGWGEAFF.

This clone was detected once. The chain combines TRBV2 with TRBJ1-2; no clear D. Looked up from germline, CDR1 is SNHLY and CDR2 is FYNNEI. The V end was cut by 8 bases, the J end by 6 bases, with 16 bases between. CDR3 length: 13 residues. This CDR3 reads CASAINRKDGYTF. The CDR3 nucleotides read TGTGCCAGCGCCATTAACCGAAAAGATGGCTACACCTTC.

V usage is TRBV29-1 and J usage is TRBJ2-1; D remains unclear. Germline V gene sequence: CDR1 SQVTM, CDR2 ANQGSEA. This CDR3 is built from 13 residues. V lost 3 bases, J lost 7 bases, and 13 bases lay in between. CDR3 loop: CSVDGKGPNEQFF. In DNA form, the CDR3 reads TGCAGCGTTGATGGTAAGGGTCCTAATGAGCAGTTCTTC.

This chain links TRBV5-1 with TRBJ2-1, with 10 nucleotides matching TRBD1. CDR3 length: 15 amino acids. With 3 bases clipped from V and 5 bases from J, the junction kept 5 bases outside the gene matches. CDR1 SGHRS and CDR2 YFSETQ come from the germline V gene. The CDR3 DNA reads TGCGCCAGCAGCTCCTCCGGGACAGGGGACAATGAGCAGTTCTTC. It yields the protein CASSSSGTGDNEQFF.

The chain has TRBV19 and TRBJ1-2; TRBD1 agrees at 8 bases. CDR1 and CDR2 from the germline V gene are LNHDA and SQIVND (reference sequence). With 1 base clipped from V and 4 bases from J, the junction kept 2 bases outside the gene matches. CDR3 length: 14 residues. The CDR3 coding sequence is TGTGCCAGTAGTATAGCAGGGGGCGCCTATGGCTACACCTTC. It encodes CASSIAGGAYGYTF.

This clone has just a few counts. The chain carries TRBV4-2 and TRBJ1-6; D might be TRBD1 (5 bases). Germline CDR1 and CDR2: LGHNA and YNFKEQ. The ends were cut back, 0 bases at V and 10 bases at J, with 13 bases in the middle. The CDR3 sequence is 15 residues long. CDR3: CASSQDGTAKSPLHF. The DNA of the CDR3 is TGTGCCAGCAGCCAAGATGGGACTGCCAAGTCACCCCTCCACTTT.

The chain carries TRBV7-9 and TRBJ2-7; 7 bases line up with TRBD2. CDR1 is SEHNR, CDR2 FQNEAQ, per germline (reference sequence). With V trimmed by 1 base and J by 2 bases, 5 bases remained unmatched. The CDR3 sequence is 15 residues long. CDR3 sequence: CASSLGVGGAYEQYF. As DNA, the CDR3 is TGTGCCAGCAGCTTAGGGGTGGGAGGGGCCTACGAGCAGTACTTC.

The chain employs TRBV7-8 and TRBJ2-5, with TRBD1 as a possible D gene (6 bases). V was clipped by 4 bases and J by 4 bases, with 13 bases between them. Germline values: CDR1 SGHVS, CDR2 FQNEAQ. CDR3 length: 14 residues. The CDR3 reads CASSSPQGGETQYF. In DNA, the CDR3 is TGTGCCAGCAGCTCACCTCAAGGGGGAGAGACCCAGTACTTC.

The chain joins TRBV6-1 to TRBJ2-2, with 7 nucleotides matching TRBD1. V dropped 2 bases and J dropped 5; count of bases not matched to a gene: 11. The germline gives CDR1 MNHNS, CDR2 SASEGT. The CDR3 has 17 amino acids. Written as DNA, the CDR3 is TGTGCCAGCAGTGAAAGGATGAGGGGGCTCCGGACCGGGGAGCTGTTTTTT. It yields the protein CASSERMRGLRTGELFF.

CDR3 region: CASSLAGFTYEQYF. CDR3 in DNA: TGTGCCAGTAGTTTGGCGGGATTTACCTACGAGCAGTACTTC. The V and J genes are TRBV19 and TRBJ2-7, with a weak D call TRBD2 (6 bases). Trimming left V 5 bases short and J 2 bases short, with 13 bases between. This CDR3 spans 14 amino acids. CDR1 LNHDA and CDR2 SQIVND come from the germline V gene (reference sequence).

The CDR3 sequence is CASSYLTGGNTEAFF. Here the CDR3 DNA reads TGTGCCAGCAGTTACCTGACAGGGGGAAACACTGAAGCTTTCTTT. J is TRBJ1-1 and V is TRBV6-5, with 9 nucleotides matching TRBD1. There are 15 residues in the CDR3. The germline CDR1 and CDR2 sequences are MNHEY and SVGAGI. The V and J ends lost 2 bases and 2 bases, in that order; junction bases with no gene match: 3.

The chain is built from TRBV7-8 and TRBJ2-6; 8 positions match TRBD1. Looked up from germline, CDR1 is SGHVS and CDR2 is FQNEAQ. The length of the CDR3 is 19 residues. With 3 bases clipped from V and 0 bases from J, the junction kept 10 bases outside the gene matches. CDR3 region: CASSFPRDRSISGANVLTF. Written as DNA, the CDR3 is TGTGCCAGCAGCTTTCCCCGGGACAGGTCTATCTCTGGGGCCAACGTCCTGACTTTC.

This clone was counted once. The chain recombines TRBV5-4 with TRBJ2-7; 13 bases map to TRBD2. Germline V lookup: CDR1 SGHNT, CDR2 YYREEE (reference sequence). J lost 5 bases, V lost 4 bases, and 6 bases had no gene match. This CDR3 spans 15 amino acids. As DNA, the CDR3 is TGTGCCAGCAGCCGGGGACTAGCGGGAAACGACGAGCAGTACTTC. Translation gives CASSRGLAGNDEQYF. The full variable domain, its missing parts supplied by reference TRBV5-4 and TRBJ2-7, is ETGVTQSPTHLIKTRGQQVTLRCSSQSGHNTVSWYQQALGQGPQFIFQYYREEENGRGNFPPRFSGLQFPNYSSELNVNALELDDSALYLCASSRGLAGNDEQYFGPGTRLTVT.

V is TRBV5-1 and J is TRBJ2-7; TRBD2 might be the D (5 bases). From germline, CDR1 is SGHRS and CDR2 YFSETQ. Deletions cut 6 bases from V and 5 bases from J, with 21 bases between. The CDR3 has 15 residues. The CDR3 sequence: CASNSYGVPSHEQYF. In DNA, the CDR3 is TGCGCCAGCAACTCGTACGGGGTGCCGAGTCACGAGCAGTACTTC.

The chain joins TRBV6-6 to TRBJ1-1; 8 bases agree with TRBD1. The ends lost 5 bases at V and 1 base at J; junction bases unmatched: 6. CDR3 size: 15 residues. Germline loops: CDR1 MNHNY, CDR2 SVGAGI (reference sequence). CDR3: CASSHQGAGNTEAFF. As DNA, the CDR3 is TGTGCCAGCAGTCACCAGGGGGCCGGGAACACTGAAGCTTTCTTT.

The chain combines TRBV2 with TRBJ2-7; 8 bases fit TRBD1. V gave up 5 bases and J gave up 2 bases; unmatched junction bases: 2. The CDR3 runs to 13 residues. Germline CDR1 SNHLY, CDR2 FYNNEI. CDR3 sequence (DNA): TGTGCCAGCAGTTCACAGGGGGCCTACGAGCAGTACTTC. This sequence encodes CASSSQGAYEQYF.

The count of this clone is one. The J gene is TRBJ2-2, the V gene TRBV25-1, with TRBD1 identical over 11 bases. The CDR3 runs 14 residues. Germline CDR1 is MGHDK and CDR2 is SYGVNS. V lost 8 bases and J lost 4; bases outside the gene matches: 3. This chain's CDR3 is CASQGTGGTGELFF. CDR3 sequence (DNA): TGTGCCAGCCAAGGGACAGGGGGCACCGGGGAGCTGTTTTTT.

The rearrangement uses TRBV4-2 and TRBJ1-2; D unclear. CDR1 is LGHNA, CDR2 YNFKEQ, per germline. The CDR3 runs to 15 residues. With 0 bases removed from V and 4 bases from J, the gap between germline ends came to 12 bases. As DNA, the CDR3 is TGTGCCAGCAGCCAAGATCGCGGGGTAATCTATGGCTACACCTTC. Amino acid sequence: CASSQDRGVIYGYTF.

The chain couples TRBV25-1 to TRBJ1-2; D may be TRBD1 (5 bases). Germline V gene data show CDR1 as MGHDK and CDR2 as SYGVNS. The V and J ends lost 6 bases and 8 bases respectively, with 22 bases between them. The CDR3 sequence is 15 residues long. The CDR3 sequence: CASRSSDRNRGGYTF. For the CDR3, the DNA is TGTGCCAGCAGATCCTCCGACAGAAACCGGGGGGGCTACACCTTC.

V is TRBV5-1 and J is TRBJ1-2; D gene unclear. There are 13 residues in the CDR3. The germline CDR1 and CDR2 sequences are SGHRS and YFSETQ. The V gene lost 0 bases and the J gene lost 8 bases, with 11 bases spanning the gap. The CDR3 region has the DNA TGCGCCAGCAGCTTGGGTCAGGAGCGCGGCTACACCTTC. This sequence encodes CASSLGQERGYTF.

J is TRBJ1-6 and V is TRBV7-9; D unclear. The germline V and J ends were trimmed by 1 base and 8 bases, with 15 bases remaining between them. Germline CDR1 is SEHNR and CDR2 is FQNEAQ (reference sequence). This CDR3 has 16 amino acids. The CDR3 coding sequence is TGTGCCAGCAGCTTAGGGGCCGGAGGCCCCTATTCACCCCTCCACTTT. This codes for CASSLGAGGPYSPLHF.

The chain links TRBV5-5 to TRBJ1-4; possible D gene TRBD1, 5 bases. The CDR3 is 13 amino acids. Germline V gives CDR1 SGHKS, CDR2 YYEKEE (reference sequence). Trimming shortened V by 3 bases and J by 7 bases, and 10 bases separated the two germline ends. DNA for the CDR3: TGTGCCAGCAGCTATACCAGGGTTGAAAAACTGTTTTTT. Residues: CASSYTRVEKLFF. The variable domain in full, with the rest retrieved from reference TRBV5-5 and TRBJ1-4, is DAGVTQSPTHLIKTRGQQVTLRCSPISGHKSVSWYQQVLGQGPQFIFQYYEKEERGRGNFPDRFSARQFPNYSSELNVNALLLGDSALYLCASSYTRVEKLFFGSGTQLSVL.